The T cell receptor beta chain under discussion was sequenced for a study of Ad26.COV2.S vaccination and SARS-CoV-2 variants. Study-wide context: By the intramuscular route, Ad26.COV2.S was given once, or twice 56 days apart.

Sequenced by immunoSEQ multiplex PCR; TCRdb stores in-frame clones only, minus some. The sample has 360,000 or so clones, around 87% seen once; the top ten hold about 3%. Findings and caveats of the study: Spike-specific responses of CD8+ and CD4+ T cells were reported to display substantial breadth after vaccination. The study found similar non-spike TCR breadth in vaccine and placebo recipients.

As for treatment: around 19 received Ad26.COV2.S at low or high dose, single or two shots; 5 received placebo; per-sample allocation not given. On day 63 after the first injection, vaccine and placebo recipients gave samples. Cohort 1b enrolled adults aged 18-55 years in Boston. To note about this clone: Its antigen is currently unknown.

The TCR sequence derives from a person between 18 and 60 years old who received the Ad26.COV2.S COVID-19 vaccine or a placebo. This material consisted of peripheral blood, taken in a trial of Ad26.COV2.S vaccine versus placebo.

The CDR3 here is CASSPRHGGREQYF. Written as DNA, the CDR3 is TGTGCCAGCAGCCCAAGACACGGTGGACGCGAGCAGTACTTC. The chain combines TRBV7-2 with TRBJ2-7; D gene unclear. V lost 5 bases to trimming and J lost 6 bases, with 17 bases between them. This CDR3 spans 14 amino acids. CDR1 SGHTA and CDR2 FQGNSA come from the germline V gene.